This T cell receptor beta chain was captured by sequencing in a study of blood T cell repertoires in COVID-19 (dated by TCRdb to the early 2020s). Turning to the overall study: Samples from collaborators originated in the United States, Italy and Spain and spanned both the acute and convalescent phases of COVID-19. The repertoires were released in a freely available public database meant as a resource for research on the immune response to SARS-CoV-2. The dataset comprised deeply sampled blood TCRbeta repertoires from subjects exposed to, actively infected with, or recovered from COVID-19. HLA class I and class II types, where available, came from metadata supplied by the sample provider rather than from assay-based typing. A de-identified subject ID, COVID-19 status, age in years and sex were almost always included in the sample metadata. The prospective study material was composed of cDNA or gDNA derived from T cells, B-cell-depleted T cells, or PBMCs. Samples came from the ongoing ImmuneRACE study (first 160 participants) plus 1,254 subjects from 6 global collaborators. Here is what the overall study found, with its caveats: Clinical and demographic metadata were provided uncurated, with the amount varying by source and participant.

As regards this clone: The specificity of this receptor is unknown. Base qualities are missing; no much larger clone stands one base away.

Collaborating institutions collected whole blood in K2EDTA tubes following their own protocols. Collaborator samples were shipped for TCRbeta analysis as frozen whole blood, isolated PBMCs, or DNA extracted from either sample type. TCRbeta CDR3 regions were amplified from genomic DNA using the immunoSEQ Assay, a bias-controlled multiplex PCR. From the authors' description of their analysis: The number of nucleated cells in each sample was estimated from the amplification of reference gene primers within the assay. To quantify the absolute abundance of each unique TCRbeta CDR3 rearrangement, sequence reads were collapsed and filtered. For each sample, productive Simpson clonality was calculated as the square root of Simpson's diversity index over productive rearrangements. TCRdb obtained this table from immuneACCESS and retained in-frame rearrangements with V and J assigned. These tables miss some clones; where compared with another copy, unresolved V genes account for less than half of the shortfall, and the remainder is unexplained. V and J calls and clone size are given by that table; D and trimming were obtained from the DNA. Here the sample has a few hundred thousand clones; over 65% occur a single time. The ten most abundant clones make up approximately 3.2% of the sample.

The CDR3, from cysteine to phenylalanine, totals 15 residues. The read is trimmed to its CDR3 DNA, 45 bases read in frame from base 1. Looking up the germline V gene (reference sequence) yields CDR1 LGHDT and CDR2 YNNKEL. The V and J ends are trimmed by 2 bases and 2 bases, leaving 10 bases between them. The sequence derives from a woman of 80 years or more with acute or convalescent COVID-19. The chain is assembled from TRBV3-1 (or the pseudogene TRBV3-2) and TRBJ2-1; there is no confident call for the D gene. Sequenced: peripheral blood. The DNA sequence reads TGTGCCAGCAGCCAAAATGGTAGAACCTACAATGAGCAGTTCTTC. Its translation reads: CASSQNGRTYNEQFF.